Detailed here is one T cell receptor beta chain. Other DNA variants within this sample encode the same CDR3. This record belongs to a study of blood T cell repertoires in COVID-19. Sequenced by immunoSEQ multiplex PCR; TCRdb stores in-frame clones only, minus some. Of over 120,000 clones listed, approximately 80% are singletons. The V and J ends lost 3 bases and 1 base, in that order; junction bases with no gene match: 2. Per germline, CDR1 LGHDT and CDR2 YNNKEL (reference sequence). This CDR3 comprises 14 residues. The receptor was isolated from a woman of 80 years or more with acute or convalescent COVID-19. The sequencing sample was made of peripheral blood. The chain combines TRBV3-1 (or the pseudogene TRBV3-2) with TRBJ1-2; 7 bases agree with TRBD1. The CDR3 here is CASSQGQLNYGYTF. The CDR3 region has the DNA TGTGCCAGCAGCCAGGGACAGCTTAACTATGGCTACACCTTC.